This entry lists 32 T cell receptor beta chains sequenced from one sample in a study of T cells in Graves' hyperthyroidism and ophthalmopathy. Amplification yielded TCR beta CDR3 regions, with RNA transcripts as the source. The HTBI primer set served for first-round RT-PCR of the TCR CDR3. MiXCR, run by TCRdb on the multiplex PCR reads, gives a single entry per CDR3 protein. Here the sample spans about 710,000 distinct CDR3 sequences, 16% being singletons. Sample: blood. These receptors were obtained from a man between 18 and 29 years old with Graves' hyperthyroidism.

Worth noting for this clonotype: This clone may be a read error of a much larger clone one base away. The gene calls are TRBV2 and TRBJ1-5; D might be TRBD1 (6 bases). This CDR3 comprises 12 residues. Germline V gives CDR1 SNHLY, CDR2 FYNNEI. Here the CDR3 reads CAGRDDRQPQHF. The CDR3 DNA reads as TGTGCCGGCAGGGACGACAGGCAGCCCCAGCATTTT.

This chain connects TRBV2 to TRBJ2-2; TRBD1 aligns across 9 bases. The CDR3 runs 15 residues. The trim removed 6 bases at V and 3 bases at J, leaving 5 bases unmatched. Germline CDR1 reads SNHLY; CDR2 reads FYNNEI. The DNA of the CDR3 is TGTGCCAGCAGGTTACAGGGGGCGGACACCGGGGAGCTGTTTTTT. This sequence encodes CASRLQGADTGELFF.

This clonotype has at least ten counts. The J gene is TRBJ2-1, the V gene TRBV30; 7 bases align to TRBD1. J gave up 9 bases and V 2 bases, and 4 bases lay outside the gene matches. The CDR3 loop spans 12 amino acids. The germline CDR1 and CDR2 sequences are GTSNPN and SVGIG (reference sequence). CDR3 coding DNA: TGTGCCTGGAGTACCGGGACAGCTGAGCAGTTCTTC. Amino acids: CAWSTGTAEQFF.

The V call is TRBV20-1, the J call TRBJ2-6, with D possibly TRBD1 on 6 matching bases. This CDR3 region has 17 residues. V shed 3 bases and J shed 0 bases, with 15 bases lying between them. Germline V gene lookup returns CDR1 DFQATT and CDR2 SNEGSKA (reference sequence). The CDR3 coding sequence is TGCAGTGCTAGGCTGGACAGTACCCCCTCTGGGGCCAACGTCCTGACTTTC. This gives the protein CSARLDSTPSGANVLTF.

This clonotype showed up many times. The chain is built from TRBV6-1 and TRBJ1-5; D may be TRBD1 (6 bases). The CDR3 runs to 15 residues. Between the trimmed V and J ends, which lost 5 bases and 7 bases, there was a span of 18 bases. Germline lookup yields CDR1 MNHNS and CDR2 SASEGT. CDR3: CASSFSGGGGQPQHF. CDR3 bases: TGTGCCAGCAGTTTTTCCGGGGGCGGAGGCCAGCCCCAGCATTTT.

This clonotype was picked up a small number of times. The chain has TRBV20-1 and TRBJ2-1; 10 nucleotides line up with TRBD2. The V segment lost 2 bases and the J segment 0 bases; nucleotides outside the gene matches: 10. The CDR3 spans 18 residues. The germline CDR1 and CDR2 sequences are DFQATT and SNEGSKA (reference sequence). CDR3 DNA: TGCAGTGCTAGACCCACTAGCGGGATCCAAAGCTCCTACAATGAGCAGTTCTTC. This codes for CSARPTSGIQSSYNEQFF.

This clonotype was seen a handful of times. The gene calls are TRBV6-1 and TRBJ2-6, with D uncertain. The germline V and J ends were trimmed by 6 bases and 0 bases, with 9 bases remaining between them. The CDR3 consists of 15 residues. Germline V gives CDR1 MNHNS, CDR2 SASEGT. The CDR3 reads CASRQKTSGANVLTF. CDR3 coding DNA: TGTGCCAGCAGACAAAAGACCTCTGGGGCCAACGTCCTGACTTTC.

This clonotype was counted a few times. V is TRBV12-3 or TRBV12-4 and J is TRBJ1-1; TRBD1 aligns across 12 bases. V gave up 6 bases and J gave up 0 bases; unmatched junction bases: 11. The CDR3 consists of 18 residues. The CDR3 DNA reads TGTGCCAGCAGCAGTGGGGACAGGGGGCTGTTGATGAACACTGAAGCTTTCTTT. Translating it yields CASSSGDRGLLMNTEAFF.

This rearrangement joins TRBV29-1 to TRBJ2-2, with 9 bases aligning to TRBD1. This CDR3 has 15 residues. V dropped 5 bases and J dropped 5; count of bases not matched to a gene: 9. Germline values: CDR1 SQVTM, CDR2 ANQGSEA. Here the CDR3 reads CSVRPGTGWTGELFF. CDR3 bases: TGCAGCGTTCGGCCCGGGACAGGGTGGACCGGGGAGCTGTTTTTT.

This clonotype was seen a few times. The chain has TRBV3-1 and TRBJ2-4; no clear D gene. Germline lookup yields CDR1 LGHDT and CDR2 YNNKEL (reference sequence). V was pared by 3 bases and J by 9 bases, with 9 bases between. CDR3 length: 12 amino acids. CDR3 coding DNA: TGTGCCAGCAGCCATGGGCGAGGCATTCAGTACTTC. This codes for CASSHGRGIQYF.

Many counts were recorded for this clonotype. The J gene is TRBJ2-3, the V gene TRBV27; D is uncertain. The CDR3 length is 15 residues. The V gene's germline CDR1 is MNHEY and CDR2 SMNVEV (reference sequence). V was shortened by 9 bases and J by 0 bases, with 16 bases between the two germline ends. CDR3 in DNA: TGTGCCAGTCACGGGTCCTTTTCTAGCACAGATACGCAGTATTTT. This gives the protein CASHGSFSSTDTQYF.

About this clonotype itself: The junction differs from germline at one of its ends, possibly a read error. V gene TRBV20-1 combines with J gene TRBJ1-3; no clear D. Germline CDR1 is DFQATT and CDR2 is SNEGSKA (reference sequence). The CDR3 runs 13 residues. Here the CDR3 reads CSAMDRSGNAIYF. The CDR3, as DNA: TGCAGTGCTATGGATCGCTCTGGAAACGCCATATATTTT.

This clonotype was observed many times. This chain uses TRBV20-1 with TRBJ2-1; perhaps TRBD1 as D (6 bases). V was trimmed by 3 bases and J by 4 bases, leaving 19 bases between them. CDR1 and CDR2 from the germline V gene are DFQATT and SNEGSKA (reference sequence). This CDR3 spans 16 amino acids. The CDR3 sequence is CSASLFMAGAYNEQFF. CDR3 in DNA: TGCAGTGCTAGCCTCTTTATGGCAGGGGCTTACAATGAGCAGTTCTTC.

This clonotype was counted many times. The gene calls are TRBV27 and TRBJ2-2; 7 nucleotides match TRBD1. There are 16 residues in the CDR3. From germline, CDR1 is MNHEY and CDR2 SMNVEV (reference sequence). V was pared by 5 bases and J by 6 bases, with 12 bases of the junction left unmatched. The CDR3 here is CASSQGTVQGSGELFF. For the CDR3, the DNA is TGTGCCAGCAGTCAGGGGACAGTCCAAGGGTCCGGGGAGCTGTTTTTT.

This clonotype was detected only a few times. The CDR3 sequence is CASSVTGGWNQPQHF. CDR3 DNA sequence: TGTGCCAGCAGCGTGACAGGGGGCTGGAATCAGCCCCAGCATTTT. The chain uses TRBV9 and TRBJ1-5; TRBD1 matches 10 bases. Germline V gene sequence: CDR1 SGDLS, CDR2 YYNGEE. The CDR3 totals 15 residues. The V gene end was trimmed by 2 bases and the J gene end by 4 bases; junction bases not matched to a gene: 3.

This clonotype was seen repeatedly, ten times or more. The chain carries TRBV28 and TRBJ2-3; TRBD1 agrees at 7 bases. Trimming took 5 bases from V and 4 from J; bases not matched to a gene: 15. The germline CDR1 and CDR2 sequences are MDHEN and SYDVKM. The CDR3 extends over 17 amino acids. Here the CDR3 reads CASSPRQGILDADTQYF. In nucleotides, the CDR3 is TGTGCCAGCAGTCCCCGACAGGGAATTTTGGATGCAGATACGCAGTATTTT.

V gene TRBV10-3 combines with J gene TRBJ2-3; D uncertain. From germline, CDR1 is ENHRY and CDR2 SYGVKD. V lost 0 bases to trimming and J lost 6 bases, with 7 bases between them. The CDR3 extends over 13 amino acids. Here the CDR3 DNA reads TGTGCCATCAGTGAGTCTGACCCCGATACGCAGTATTTT. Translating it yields CAISESDPDTQYF.

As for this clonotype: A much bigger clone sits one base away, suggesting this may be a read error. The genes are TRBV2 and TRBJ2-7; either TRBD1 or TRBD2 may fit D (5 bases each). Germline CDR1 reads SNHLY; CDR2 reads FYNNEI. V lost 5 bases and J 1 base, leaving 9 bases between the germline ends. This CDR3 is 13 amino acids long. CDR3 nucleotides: TGTGCCAGCAGTACGGGACGGTCCTACGAGCAGTACTTC. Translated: CASSTGRSYEQYF.

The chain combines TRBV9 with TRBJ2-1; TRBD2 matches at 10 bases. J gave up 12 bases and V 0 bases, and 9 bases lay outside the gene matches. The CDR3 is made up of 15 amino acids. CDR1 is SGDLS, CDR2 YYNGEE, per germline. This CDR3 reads CASSVGLAGASGQFF. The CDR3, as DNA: TGTGCCAGCAGCGTAGGGCTAGCGGGGGCTTCAGGGCAGTTCTTC.

This CDR3 is CAIAGGSTDTQYF. As DNA, the CDR3 is TGTGCCATAGCCGGCGGGAGCACAGATACGCAGTATTTT. The chain joins TRBV10-3 to TRBJ2-3; a weak D match, TRBD2 (5 bases). This CDR3 has 13 amino acids. CDR1 is ENHRY, CDR2 SYGVKD, per germline. V dropped 9 bases and J dropped 0 bases, with 10 bases sitting between them.

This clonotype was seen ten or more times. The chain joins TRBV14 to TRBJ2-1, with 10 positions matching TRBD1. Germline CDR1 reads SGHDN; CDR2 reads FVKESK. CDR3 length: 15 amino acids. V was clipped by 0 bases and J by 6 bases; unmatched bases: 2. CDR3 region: CASSQEGQGINEQFF. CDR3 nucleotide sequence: TGTGCCAGCAGCCAAGAGGGACAGGGGATCAATGAGCAGTTCTTC.

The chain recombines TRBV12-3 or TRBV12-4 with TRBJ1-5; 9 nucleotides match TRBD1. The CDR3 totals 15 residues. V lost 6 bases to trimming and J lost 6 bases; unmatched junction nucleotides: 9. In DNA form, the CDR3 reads TGTGCCAGCAGACCGGGACAGGGTCTAGGTCAGCCCCAGCATTTT. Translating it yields CASRPGQGLGQPQHF.

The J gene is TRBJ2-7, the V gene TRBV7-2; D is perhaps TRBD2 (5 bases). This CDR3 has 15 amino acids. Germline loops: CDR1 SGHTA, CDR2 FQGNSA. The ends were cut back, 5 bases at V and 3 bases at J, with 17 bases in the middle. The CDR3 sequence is CASSPSGRTHYEQYF. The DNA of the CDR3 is TGTGCCAGCAGCCCCTCAGGCAGGACTCACTACGAGCAGTACTTC.

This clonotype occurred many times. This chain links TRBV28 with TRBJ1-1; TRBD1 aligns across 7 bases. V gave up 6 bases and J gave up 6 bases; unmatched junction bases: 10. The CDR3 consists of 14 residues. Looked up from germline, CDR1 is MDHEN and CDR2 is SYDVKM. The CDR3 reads CASSPPGGRSEAFF. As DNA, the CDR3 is TGTGCCAGCAGCCCCCCAGGGGGGAGGTCTGAAGCTTTCTTT.

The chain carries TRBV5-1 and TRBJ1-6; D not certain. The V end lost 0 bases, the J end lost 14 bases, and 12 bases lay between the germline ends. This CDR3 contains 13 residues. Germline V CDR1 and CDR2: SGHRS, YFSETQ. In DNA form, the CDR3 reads TGCGCCAGCAGCTTGGGTCCAGAAAGAGCCCTCCACTTT. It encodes CASSLGPERALHF.

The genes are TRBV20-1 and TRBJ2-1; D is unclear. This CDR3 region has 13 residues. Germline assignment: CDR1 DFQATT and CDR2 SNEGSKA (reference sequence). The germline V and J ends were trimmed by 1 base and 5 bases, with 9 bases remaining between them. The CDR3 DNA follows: TGCAGTGCTAGAGTCCAGAGCCACAATGAGCAGTTCTTC. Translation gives CSARVQSHNEQFF.

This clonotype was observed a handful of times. CDR3 region: CASSQERKGYGYTF. The CDR3, as DNA: TGTGCCAGCAGCCAAGAGAGGAAAGGGTATGGCTACACCTTC. The chain couples TRBV4-2 to TRBJ1-2; D is ambiguous. Trimming removed 0 bases from V and 5 bases from J, with 10 bases in between. This CDR3 has 14 amino acids. Germline CDR1 LGHNA, CDR2 YNFKEQ.

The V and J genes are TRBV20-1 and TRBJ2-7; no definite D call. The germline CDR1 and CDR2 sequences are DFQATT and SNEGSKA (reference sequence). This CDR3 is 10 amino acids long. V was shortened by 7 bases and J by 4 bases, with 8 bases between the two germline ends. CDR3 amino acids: CSGSVYEQYF. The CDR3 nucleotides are TGCAGTGGAAGCGTGTACGAGCAGTACTTC.

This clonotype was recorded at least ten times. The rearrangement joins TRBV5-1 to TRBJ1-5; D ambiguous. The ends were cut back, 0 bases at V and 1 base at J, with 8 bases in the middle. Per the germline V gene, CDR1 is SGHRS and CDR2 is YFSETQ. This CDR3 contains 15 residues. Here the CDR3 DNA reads TGCGCCAGCAGCTTGGCGGGCGGGAGCAATCAGCCCCAGCATTTT. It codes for CASSLAGGSNQPQHF.

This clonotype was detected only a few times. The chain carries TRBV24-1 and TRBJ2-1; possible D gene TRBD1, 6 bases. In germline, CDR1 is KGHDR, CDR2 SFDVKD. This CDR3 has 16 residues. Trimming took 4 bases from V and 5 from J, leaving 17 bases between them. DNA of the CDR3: TGTGCCACCAGTGAAGTACAGGGCGCCGGACACAATGAGCAGTTCTTC. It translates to CATSEVQGAGHNEQFF.

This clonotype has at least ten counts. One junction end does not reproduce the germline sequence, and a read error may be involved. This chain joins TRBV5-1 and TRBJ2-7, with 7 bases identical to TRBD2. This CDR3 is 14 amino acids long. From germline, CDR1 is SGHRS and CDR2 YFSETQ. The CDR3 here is CASSLAGGPLEQYF. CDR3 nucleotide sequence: TGTGCCAGCAGCTTAGCGGGCGGGCCACTCGAGCAGTACTTC. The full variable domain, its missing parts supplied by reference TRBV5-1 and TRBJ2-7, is KAGVTQTPRYLIKTRGQQVTLSCSPISGHRSVSWYQQTPGQGLQFLFEYFSETQRNKGNFPGRFSGRQFSNSRSEMNVSTLELGDSALYLCASSLAGGPLEQYFGPGTRLTVT.

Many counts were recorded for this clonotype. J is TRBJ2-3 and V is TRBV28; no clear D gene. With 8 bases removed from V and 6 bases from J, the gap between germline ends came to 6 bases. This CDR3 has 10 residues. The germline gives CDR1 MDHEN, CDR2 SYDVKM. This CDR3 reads CASHGDTQYF. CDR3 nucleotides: TGTGCCAGCCATGGTGATACGCAGTATTTT.